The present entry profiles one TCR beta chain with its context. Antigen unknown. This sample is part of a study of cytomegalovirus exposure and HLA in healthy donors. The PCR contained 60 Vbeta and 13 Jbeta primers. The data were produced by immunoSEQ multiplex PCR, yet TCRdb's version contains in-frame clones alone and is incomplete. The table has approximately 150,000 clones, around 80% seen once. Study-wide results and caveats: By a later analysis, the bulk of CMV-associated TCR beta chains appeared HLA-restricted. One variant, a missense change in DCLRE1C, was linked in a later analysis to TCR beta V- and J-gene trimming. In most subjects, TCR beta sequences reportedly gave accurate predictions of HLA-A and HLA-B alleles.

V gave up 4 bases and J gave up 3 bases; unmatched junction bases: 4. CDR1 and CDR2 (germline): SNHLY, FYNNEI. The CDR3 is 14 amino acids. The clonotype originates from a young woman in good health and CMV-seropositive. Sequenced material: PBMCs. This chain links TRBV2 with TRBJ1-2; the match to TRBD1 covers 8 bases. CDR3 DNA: TGTGCCAGCAGTGGGACAGGGTTCGACTATGGCTACACCTTC. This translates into CASSGTGFDYGYTF.